The T cell receptor beta chain described here comes from a study of Ad26.COV2.S vaccination and SARS-CoV-2 variants. The treatment is: roughly 18 received Ad26.COV2.S at low or high dose, single or two shots; about 5 received placebo; per-sample allocation not given. Collection of the samples took place on day 63 after the first injection of vaccine or placebo. This CDR3 region has 13 residues. Germline-derived CDR1 and CDR2 are LNHDA and SQIVND (reference sequence). V lost 3 bases and J lost 6, with 9 bases in between. TCRdb's copy holds only in-frame clones and misses some; the assay was immunoSEQ multiplex PCR. The sample has some 330,000 clones; roughly 90% are singletons.

This receptor was obtained from a person between 18 and 60 years old who received the Ad26.COV2.S COVID-19 vaccine or a placebo. The material was peripheral blood, obtained in a trial of Ad26.COV2.S vaccine versus placebo. The V and J genes are TRBV19 and TRBJ2-1; D gene ambiguous. The DNA of the CDR3 is TGTGCCAGTAGTATCCCCGTGATCAATGAGCAGTTCTTC. Translated: CASSIPVINEQFF.